The text below deals with one T cell receptor (beta chain). The junction differs from germline at one of its ends, possibly a read error. Total RNA and DNA came together from 20-30 mg of bulk tissue without cell sorting. The record originates from a study of tumor-infiltrating lymphocytes in primary liver carcinoma. Germline V lookup: CDR1 SGHVS, CDR2 FQNEAQ. The CDR3 runs to 14 residues. TCR beta cDNA was prepared out of roughly 0.5 ug total RNA by means of a constant-region primer. Slightly modified ARM-PCR with three nested multiplex PCR rounds yielded TCR beta libraries. PCR rounds one and two used TRBV1-TRBV30 forward primers with a C-beta reverse primer for 9 to 10 cycles each. TCRdb processed the multiplex PCR reads anew with MiXCR; each CDR3 protein has one entry. The sample holds fewer than 75,000 distinct CDR3 sequences, approximately 74% seen once.

This TCR derives from a man in his forties with primary liver carcinoma and hepatitis B virus infection. Sequencing input: liver tumor tissue from sampling region 4. Indicated subset: tumor region T4, right-lateral pole. The chain links TRBV7-8 to TRBJ1-1, with D perhaps matching TRBD1 (6 bases). CDR3 DNA: TGTGCCAGCGGGGGGGCTATGGAGAGCACTGAAGTTTTCTTT. This encodes CASGGAMESTEVFF.